The rows below give T cell receptor beta chains drawn from one sample of a study of cytomegalovirus exposure and HLA in healthy donors. This table comes from immunoSEQ multiplex PCR, and its TCRdb copy is limited to in-frame clones, with some not included. The top ten hold over 2% of the sample, which has roughly 130,000 clones, more than 65% seen once. The sequenced sample was PBMCs. These receptors originate from a woman aged 60 to 75 in good health and CMV-seropositive. Each CDR3 is given with its conserved first and last residue. A D gene is named only where the DNA matches it firmly. Only some rows state a clone size, as once, few, many or a class for expanded clones.

j_gene: TRBJ1-6
d_gene: TRBD1
len: 16
v_gene: TRBV5-4
abundance: few
CDR3nt: TGTGCCAGCAGCAGGGGGGGGACAGGGTCCTCCGGGGCCCTCCACTTT
CDR3aa: CASSRGGTGSSGALHF

j_gene: TRBJ2-1
d_gene: .
len: 15
v_gene: TRBV10-1
abundance: .
CDR3nt: TGCGCCAGCAGTGTAGTGGGGGGGCCAAACGATGAGCAGTTCTTC
CDR3aa: CASSVVGGPNDEQFF

j_gene: TRBJ2-5
d_gene: TRBD2
len: 15
v_gene: TRBV10-1
abundance: .
CDR3nt: TGCGCCAGCAGTGGACTAGCGGGGGGCCAAGAGACCCAGTACTTC
CDR3aa: CASSGLAGGQETQYF

j_gene: TRBJ1-2
d_gene: .
len: 15
v_gene: TRBV6-1
abundance: once
CDR3nt: TGTGCCAGCAAGCGGGGCGGGCCTCGGGTGGGTGGCTACACCTTC
CDR3aa: CASKRGGPRVGGYTF

j_gene: TRBJ1-2
d_gene: .
len: 14
v_gene: TRBV10-3
abundance: .
CDR3nt: TGTGCCATCAGTGAGTCTCGGGAATCCTATGGCTACACCTTC
CDR3aa: CAISESRESYGYTF

j_gene: TRBJ2-7
d_gene: .
len: 15
v_gene: TRBV11-2
abundance: .
CDR3nt: TGTGCCAGCAGCAGAGACGGGGGACCCGTCCACGAGCAGTACTTC
CDR3aa: CASSRDGGPVHEQYF

j_gene: TRBJ2-7
d_gene: TRBD1
len: 14
v_gene: TRBV5-1
abundance: .
CDR3nt: TGCGCCAGCAGCTCTGACAGGGGTTCCTACGAGCAGTACTTC
CDR3aa: CASSSDRGSYEQYF

j_gene: TRBJ2-3
d_gene: .
len: 12
v_gene: TRBV15
abundance: .
CDR3nt: TGTGCCACCAGCAGAGATCAGGATACGCAGTATTTT
CDR3aa: CATSRDQDTQYF

j_gene: TRBJ1-5
d_gene: TRBD1
len: 13
v_gene: TRBV6-5
abundance: .
CDR3nt: TGTGCCAGCACCGACAGGGGAACACAGCCCCAGCATTTT
CDR3aa: CASTDRGTQPQHF

j_gene: TRBJ2-3
d_gene: TRBD2
len: 17
v_gene: TRBV6-1
abundance: .
CDR3nt: TGTGCCAGCAGTGCTTGGACTAGCGGGGGGCGCACAGATACGCAGTATTTT
CDR3aa: CASSAWTSGGRTDTQYF

j_gene: TRBJ2-1
d_gene: TRBD2
len: 14
v_gene: TRBV6-5
abundance: .
CDR3nt: TGTGCCAGCAGCCATACTAGCGGGGGCAATGAGCAGTTCTTC
CDR3aa: CASSHTSGGNEQFF

j_gene: TRBJ1-1
d_gene: .
len: 14
v_gene: TRBV19
abundance: .
CDR3nt: TGTGCCAGTAGTGTACAGGTAGCGAACACTGAAGCTTTCTTT
CDR3aa: CASSVQVANTEAFF

j_gene: TRBJ2-3
d_gene: .
len: 15
v_gene: TRBV2
abundance: once
CDR3nt: TGTGCCAGCAGTGAAGGAAGGACAGGCACAGATACGCAGTATTTT
CDR3aa: CASSEGRTGTDTQYF

j_gene: TRBJ1-1
d_gene: TRBD1
len: 14
v_gene: TRBV5-4
abundance: .
CDR3nt: TGTGCCAGCAGCCTAGGGGGCGCGGGCACTGAAGCTTTCTTT
CDR3aa: CASSLGGAGTEAFF

j_gene: TRBJ1-1
d_gene: .
len: 14
v_gene: TRBV7-9
abundance: .
CDR3nt: TGTGCCAGCAGCAAAGAGAACAGGGACACTGAAGCTTTCTTT
CDR3aa: CASSKENRDTEAFF

j_gene: TRBJ1-1
d_gene: TRBD1
len: 14
v_gene: TRBV7-3
abundance: few
CDR3nt: TGTGCCAGCAGCCCCGGGCACAGGGGTGCTGAAGCTTTCTTT
CDR3aa: CASSPGHRGAEAFF

j_gene: TRBJ2-2
d_gene: TRBD2
len: 15
v_gene: TRBV6-1
abundance: once
CDR3nt: TGTGCCAGCACTGACGGGGGGGCGGGGACCGGGGAGCTGTTTTTT
CDR3aa: CASTDGGAGTGELFF

j_gene: TRBJ2-3
d_gene: TRBD2
len: 17
v_gene: TRBV5-1
abundance: .
CDR3nt: TGCGCCAGCAGCTTACCCGGGACTAGCGGGGGCACAGATACGCAGTATTTT
CDR3aa: CASSLPGTSGGTDTQYF

j_gene: TRBJ1-2
d_gene: TRBD1
len: 18
v_gene: TRBV28
abundance: .
CDR3nt: TGTGCCAGCAGTTTCACACCTGACAGGGAGCTCAGTGCGTATGGCTACACCTTC
CDR3aa: CASSFTPDRELSAYGYTF

j_gene: TRBJ2-5
d_gene: TRBD1
len: 15
v_gene: TRBV2
abundance: .
CDR3nt: TGTGCCAGCAGCCGACAGGGAGAGGTAGGAGAGACCCAGTACTTC
CDR3aa: CASSRQGEVGETQYF

j_gene: TRBJ2-7
d_gene: .
len: 14
v_gene: TRBV28
abundance: .
CDR3nt: TGTGCCAGCAGTTTTCTAGGCGGTATCTACGAGCAGTACTTC
CDR3aa: CASSFLGGIYEQYF

j_gene: TRBJ1-2
d_gene: .
len: 14
v_gene: TRBV5-1
abundance: few
CDR3nt: TGCGCCAGCAGCACGGACAGATTCTCCTATGGCTACACCTTC
CDR3aa: CASSTDRFSYGYTF

j_gene: TRBJ2-7
d_gene: TRBD1
len: 14
v_gene: TRBV6-5
abundance: .
CDR3nt: TGTGCCAGCAGTTATCGGACAGGCACCTACGAGCAGTACTTC
CDR3aa: CASSYRTGTYEQYF

j_gene: TRBJ1-2
d_gene: TRBD1
len: 16
v_gene: TRBV19
abundance: .
CDR3nt: TGTGCCAGTCTTACCGGGACAGGGGGCTCCCCCTATGGCTACACCTTC
CDR3aa: CASLTGTGGSPYGYTF

j_gene: TRBJ2-7
d_gene: TRBD1
len: 16
v_gene: TRBV9
abundance: .
CDR3nt: TGTGCCAGCAGCTCCGCATCGACAGGGAAGTACTACGAGCAGTACTTC
CDR3aa: CASSSASTGKYYEQYF

j_gene: TRBJ2-1
d_gene: .
len: 17
v_gene: TRBV4-1
abundance: few
CDR3nt: TGCGCCAGCAGCCCCACCTCCGGGACTCCACCCTACAATGAGCAGTTCTTC
CDR3aa: CASSPTSGTPPYNEQFF

j_gene: TRBJ2-7
d_gene: TRBD1
len: 13
v_gene: TRBV10-2
abundance: .
CDR3nt: TGCGCCAGCACCAGACAGGGGACCTACGAGCAGTACTTC
CDR3aa: CASTRQGTYEQYF

j_gene: TRBJ2-3
d_gene: .
len: 16
v_gene: TRBV5-1
abundance: .
CDR3nt: TGCGCCAGCAGCCCATCCAGAGTCGGGGGCACAGATACGCAGTATTTT
CDR3aa: CASSPSRVGGTDTQYF

j_gene: TRBJ2-7
d_gene: TRBD1
len: 13
v_gene: TRBV6-5
abundance: .
CDR3nt: TGTGCCAGCCTAGGGACAGGGAAGTACGAGCAGTACTTC
CDR3aa: CASLGTGKYEQYF

j_gene: TRBJ1-1
d_gene: TRBD1
len: 15
v_gene: TRBV6-5
abundance: .
CDR3nt: TGTGCCAGCAGCCGACAGGGGGCGAGGAACACTGAAGCTTTCTTT
CDR3aa: CASSRQGARNTEAFF

j_gene: TRBJ1-1
d_gene: TRBD1
len: 15
v_gene: TRBV5-1
abundance: .
CDR3nt: TGCGCCAGCAGTCGACAGGGGGCAATCGAGACTGAAGCTTTCTTT
CDR3aa: CASSRQGAIETEAFF

j_gene: TRBJ1-6
d_gene: TRBD1
len: 18
v_gene: TRBV5-1
abundance: once
CDR3nt: TGCGCCAGCAGCTTGGCCGGGACAGGTGAGGGGTATAATTCACCCCTCCACTTT
CDR3aa: CASSLAGTGEGYNSPLHF

j_gene: TRBJ2-3
d_gene: .
len: 11
v_gene: TRBV5-4
abundance: .
CDR3nt: TGTGCCAGCAGGTTAGCGGCTACGCAGTATTTT
CDR3aa: CASRLAATQYF

j_gene: TRBJ1-2
d_gene: TRBD1
len: 14
v_gene: TRBV7-9
abundance: .
CDR3nt: TGTGCCAGCAGCTTAGCCGACAGGGGCTATGGCTACACCTTC
CDR3aa: CASSLADRGYGYTF

j_gene: TRBJ1-4
d_gene: .
len: 14
v_gene: TRBV9
abundance: few
CDR3nt: TGTGCCAGCAGCGTAGATTCGGGGTATGAAAAACTGTTTTTT
CDR3aa: CASSVDSGYEKLFF

j_gene: TRBJ2-7
d_gene: TRBD2
len: 19
v_gene: TRBV27
abundance: .
CDR3nt: TGTGCCAGCAGTTTATTTACCCCCTCCCCTAGCGGTATCTCCTACGAGCAGTACTTC
CDR3aa: CASSLFTPSPSGISYEQYF